Below, 12 T cell receptor beta chains from the same sample are listed, as sequenced in a study of monozygotic twins with cystic fibrosis. Repertoires were generated with immunoSEQ multiplex PCR, while TCRdb's copy carries only in-frame clones and drops some. The data show about 5,000 clones, with about 96% seen just once and approximately 3% held by the top ten. Sequenced sample: blood. The receptors originated from a boy younger than 10 with cystic fibrosis.

The chain combines TRBV7-9 with TRBJ1-1; weak D call: TRBD1 (5 bases). The CDR3 is made up of 12 amino acids. Germline assignment: CDR1 SEHNR and CDR2 FQNEAQ (reference sequence). With 6 bases removed from V and 6 bases from J, the gap between germline ends came to 11 bases. The CDR3 DNA is TGTGCCAGCAGTTCAGGGATGTCTGAAGCTTTCTTT. Its translation: CASSSGMSEAFF.

The chain combines TRBV30 with TRBJ1-6; 7 nucleotides match TRBD1. The germline CDR1 and CDR2 sequences are GTSNPN and SVGIG (reference sequence). V trimming: 3 bases; J trimming: 6 bases; junction bases outside the gene matches: 8. This CDR3 comprises 15 residues. CDR3 region: CAWRYMGQTNSPLHF. DNA for the CDR3: TGTGCCTGGAGGTATATGGGACAGACTAATTCACCCCTCCACTTT.

The chain links TRBV25-1 to TRBJ1-2, with 9 positions matching TRBD1. The CDR3 extends over 16 amino acids. In germline, CDR1 is MGHDK, CDR2 SYGVNS. V lost 9 bases, J lost 8 bases, and 19 bases stayed unmatched. The CDR3 DNA reads as TGTGCCAGTTGGGGGCCCCCCGGGACAGGGTCTTTGGGCTACACCTTC. Translating it yields CASWGPPGTGSLGYTF.

The chain carries TRBV11-2 and TRBJ1-2; the D gene is possibly TRBD1 (5 bases). With 5 bases removed from V and 4 bases from J, the gap between germline ends came to 14 bases. This CDR3 is 14 amino acids long. Germline V gene lookup returns CDR1 SGHAT and CDR2 FQNNGV. The CDR3 sequence is CASSLLGHPYGYTF. Written as DNA, the CDR3 is TGTGCCAGCAGCCTCCTCGGACACCCCTATGGCTACACCTTC.

The chain joins TRBV6-5 to TRBJ2-7; possibly TRBD1 or TRBD2 for D (5 bases each). CDR3 size: 12 residues. Trimming stripped 4 bases from V and 6 bases from J, with 10 bases between. In germline, CDR1 is MNHEY, CDR2 SVGAGI. The CDR3 sequence is CASSSPRGEQYV. The CDR3 DNA sequence: TGTGCCAGCAGTTCCCCGAGGGGCGAGCAGTACGTC.

This chain links TRBV19 with TRBJ2-1; D may match TRBD1 or TRBD2 (5 bases each). This CDR3 contains 13 residues. Per the germline V gene, CDR1 is LNHDA and CDR2 is SQIVND (reference sequence). The ends were cut back, 3 bases at V and 5 bases at J, with 8 bases in the middle. The CDR3 loop is CASSMGRNNEQFF. CDR3 DNA: TGTGCCAGTAGTATGGGACGGAACAATGAGCAGTTCTTC.

The chain combines TRBV6-1 with TRBJ1-3; D is unresolved. Trimming took off 0 bases at V and 4 bases at J, with 4 bases between the two ends. Per the germline V gene, CDR1 is MNHNS and CDR2 is SASEGT. This CDR3 has 13 amino acids. The CDR3 spells CASSEAEGNTIYF. In nucleotides, the CDR3 is TGTGCCAGCAGTGAAGCTGAGGGAAACACCATATATTTT.

The rearrangement links TRBV5-4 to TRBJ2-1; 7 bases are shared with TRBD2. Germline V gives CDR1 SGHNT, CDR2 YYREEE (reference sequence). With 1 base clipped from V and 1 base from J, the junction kept 11 bases outside the gene matches. The length of the CDR3 is 18 residues. The CDR3 is CASSLISAGVGSYNEQFF. For the CDR3, the DNA is TGTGCCAGCAGCTTGATTTCGGCGGGGGTCGGATCCTACAATGAGCAGTTCTTC. The full variable domain, completed using reference TRBV5-4 and TRBJ2-1, is ETGVTQSPTHLIKTRGQQVTLRCSSQSGHNTVSWYQQALGQGPQFIFQYYREEENGRGNFPPRFSGLQFPNYSSELNVNALELDDSALYLCASSLISAGVGSYNEQFFGPGTRLTVL.

The rearrangement links TRBV2 to TRBJ2-2; possibly TRBD2 for D (5 bases). CDR1 SNHLY and CDR2 FYNNEI come from the germline V gene. CDR3 length equals 17 residues. With 1 base removed from V and 6 bases from J, the gap between germline ends came to 18 bases. This CDR3 reads CASSEVSPRAGAGELFF. In nucleotides, the CDR3 is TGTGCCAGCAGTGAAGTGTCCCCCCGGGCCGGGGCCGGGGAGCTGTTTTTT.

This chain joins TRBV14 and TRBJ2-5; D possibly corresponds to TRBD2 (6 bases). Germline-derived CDR1 and CDR2 are SGHDN and FVKESK. The V end was cut by 4 bases, the J end by 5 bases, with 11 bases between. The CDR3 contains 13 residues. This CDR3 reads CASSRLGRETQYF. For the CDR3, the DNA is TGTGCCAGCAGCCGACTAGGACGGGAGACCCAGTACTTC.

This sequence joins TRBV4-2 and TRBJ2-3; 7 bases agree with TRBD2. From germline, CDR1 is LGHNA and CDR2 YNFKEQ. There are 15 residues in the CDR3. J was trimmed by 3 bases and V by 5 bases; bases with no gene match: 8. The CDR3 bases are TGTGCCAGCAGCTTCGAGGAGCGGGGTACAGATACGCAGTATTTT. It encodes CASSFEERGTDTQYF.

The rearrangement uses TRBV7-9 and TRBJ1-1, with D hard to call. The ends were cut back, 1 base at V and 4 bases at J, with 16 bases in the middle. This CDR3 region has 16 residues. CDR1 is SEHNR and CDR2 is FQNEAQ in the germline V gene (reference sequence). Here the CDR3 DNA reads TGTGCCAGCAGCTTAGTAGAGGTGAGGGTGGGCACTGAAGCTTTCTTT. This encodes CASSLVEVRVGTEAFF.